This T cell receptor (beta chain) was identified during a study of metastatic and nonmetastatic thyroid tumors. The wider study: Comparative analysis of repertoires was undertaken across blood and tumor or nodule tissue obtained from malignant and benign thyroid patients.

The entire patient cohort was treatment-naive prior to thyroid surgery. Whole-study findings and limits: Compared with benign nodules, malignant thyroid tumors were reported to have significantly higher TCR beta diversity in both blood and tumor.

On this clone: Antigen: not known. One end of the junction does not line up with germline, which may come from a read error.

Under the authors' procedure: Clinicopathological groups differed in CDR3, with these differences serving to build a distant-metastasis classifier for papillary thyroid cancer. MiXCR was used by TCRdb to re-call the PCR reads. The V and J calls were not made by the authors but by TCRdb's processing. The sample contains 15,000 or so clones, more than 15% of which appear only once. Germline lookup yields CDR1 SGHRS and CDR2 YFSETQ. The CDR3 extends over 14 amino acids. This clonotype originated in a female donor with papillary thyroid cancer or a benign thyroid nodule (not recorded which). Some clones in this sample may be carry-over from other donors' samples. J is TRBJ1-2 and V is TRBV5-1; 7 bases match TRBD1. Sequenced input: blood. CDR3 DNA: TGCGCCAGTAGCTTGGGAATGACAGGGAATGGCTACACCTTC. Its translation: CASSLGMTGNGYTF.